The present entry profiles one T cell receptor beta chain with its context. The clone's antigen remains unknown. Per-nucleotide qualities are absent, and no much larger clonotype sits a single base away. The collaborating institutions used their own protocols to collect whole blood in K2EDTA tubes. For TCRbeta analysis, collaborators shipped samples as frozen whole blood, isolated PBMCs, or DNA extracted from either of those sample types. The data belong to a study of blood T cell repertoires in COVID-19 (dated by TCRdb to the early 2020s). For the study in its entirety: Samples covering the acute and convalescent phases of COVID-19 were provided by collaborators in the United States, Italy and Spain. The repertoires were made available in a free public database intended to serve as a resource for research on the immune response to SARS-CoV-2. The samples were drawn from two sources: the first 160 participants of the ongoing ImmuneRACE study, and 1,254 subjects contributed by 6 global collaborators. The material from the prospective study consisted of cDNA or gDNA derived from T cells, B-cell-depleted T cells, or PBMCs. Nearly every sample came with metadata listing a de-identified subject ID, COVID-19 status, age in years and sex. Where available, HLA class I and class II types were obtained from metadata supplied by the sample provider rather than from assay-based typing. Deeply sampled blood TCRbeta repertoires from subjects exposed to, actively infected with, or recovered from COVID-19 were included in the dataset.

Including cysteine and phenylalanine, the CDR3 has 17 amino acids. CDR3 DNA only is kept here, 51 bases in frame from base 1. CDR1 and CDR2 are drawn from the germline V gene (reference sequence): LNHDA, SQIVND. At the junction V is shortened by 7 bases and J by 6 bases; bases outside the gene matches: 20. TCRbeta CDR3 regions were amplified from genomic DNA using the immunoSEQ Assay, a bias-controlled multiplex PCR. Concerning the study's data processing: The number of nucleated cells in each sample was estimated by amplification of reference gene primers within the assay. To quantify the absolute abundance of each unique TCRbeta CDR3 rearrangement, sequence reads were collapsed and filtered. For each sample, productive Simpson clonality was calculated as the square root of Simpson's diversity index across productive rearrangements. As stored in TCRdb, this immuneACCESS dataset retains in-frame rearrangements with V and J assigned. A fraction of the clones does not appear; measured against another copy, unresolved V genes explain less than half of the discrepancy, and the remainder lacks a known reason. The V and J calls and clone size were taken over from that table, and D and trimming were inferred from the DNA. The sample table holds around 280,000 clones, of which around nine tenths were seen once. The ten biggest clones cover 1% to 1.5% of the sample.

Summary of the overall study and its limitations: The quantity of clinical and demographic metadata differed by source and by participant and was supplied without curation.

In this chain, TRBV19 is recombined with TRBJ1-2; TRBD1 fits 7 bases in the junction. The receptor was derived from a man aged 65-85 years with acute or convalescent COVID-19. The specimen was peripheral blood. The DNA is as follows: TGTGCCAGTAACATTCAGGGGGGAGGAACCCCTTACGATGGCTACACCTTC. Its coded protein is CASNIQGGGTPYDGYTF. With the rest looked up from the reference TRBV19 and TRBJ1-2 genes rather than sequenced, the full variable domain is DGGITQSPKYLFRKEGQNVTLSCEQNLNHDAMYWYRQDPGQGLRLIYYSQIVNDFQKGDIAEGYSVSREKKESFPLTVTSAQKNPTAFYLCASNIQGGGTPYDGYTFGSGTRLTVV.